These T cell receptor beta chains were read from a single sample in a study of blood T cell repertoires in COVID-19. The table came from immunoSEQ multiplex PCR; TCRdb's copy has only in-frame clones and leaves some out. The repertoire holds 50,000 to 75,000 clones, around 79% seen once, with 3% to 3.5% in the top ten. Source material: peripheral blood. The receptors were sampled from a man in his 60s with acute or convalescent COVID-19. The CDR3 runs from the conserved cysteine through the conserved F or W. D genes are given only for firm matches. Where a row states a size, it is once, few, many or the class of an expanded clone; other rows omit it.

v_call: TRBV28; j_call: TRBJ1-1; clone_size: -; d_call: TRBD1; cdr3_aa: CASSSLPYSTGAFHPEAFF; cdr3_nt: TGTGCCAGCAGTTCCCTACCTTACTCGACAGGGGCATTTCATCCTGAAGCTTTCTTT
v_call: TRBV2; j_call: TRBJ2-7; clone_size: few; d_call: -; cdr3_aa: CASSGRGIEQYF; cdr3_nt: TGTGCCAGCAGTGGGAGAGGGATCGAGCAGTACTTC
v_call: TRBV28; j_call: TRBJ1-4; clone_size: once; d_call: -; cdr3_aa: CASSLLTDGEKLFF; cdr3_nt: TGTGCCAGCAGTTTGCTGACTGACGGTGAAAAACTGTTTTTT
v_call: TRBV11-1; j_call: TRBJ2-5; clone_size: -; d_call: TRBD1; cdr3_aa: CASSFTGGWETQYF; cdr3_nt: TGTGCCAGCAGCTTTACAGGGGGCTGGGAGACCCAGTACTTC
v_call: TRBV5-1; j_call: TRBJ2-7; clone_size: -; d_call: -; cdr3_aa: CASSAGWGQYF; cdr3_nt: TGCGCCAGCAGCGCGGGGTGGGGGCAGTACTTC
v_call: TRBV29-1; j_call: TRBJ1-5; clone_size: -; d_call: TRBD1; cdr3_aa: CSVYPGGGQPQHF; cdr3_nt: TGCAGCGTTTATCCAGGGGGCGGTCAGCCCCAGCATTTT
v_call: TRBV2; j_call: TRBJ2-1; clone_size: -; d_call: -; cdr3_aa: CASSGRGYNEQFF; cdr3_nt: TGTGCCAGCAGTGGACGGGGATACAATGAGCAGTTCTTC
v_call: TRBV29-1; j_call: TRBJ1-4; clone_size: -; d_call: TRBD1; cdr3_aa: CSVYRGDEKLFF; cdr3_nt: TGCAGCGTTTACAGGGGGGATGAAAAACTGTTTTTT
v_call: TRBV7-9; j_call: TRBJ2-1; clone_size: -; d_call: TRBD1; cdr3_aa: CASSLRRQGAGEQFF; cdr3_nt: TGTGCCAGCAGCTTGAGGCGACAGGGGGCGGGTGAGCAGTTCTTC
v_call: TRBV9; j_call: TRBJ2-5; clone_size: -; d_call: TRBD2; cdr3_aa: CASSPRLAGGGETQYF; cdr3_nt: TGTGCCAGCAGCCCCCGACTAGCGGGAGGCGGTGAGACCCAGTACTTC
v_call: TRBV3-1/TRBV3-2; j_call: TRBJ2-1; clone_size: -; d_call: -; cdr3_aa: CASSQGLNQVNEQFF; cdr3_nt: TGTGCCAGCAGCCAAGGGCTCAACCAGGTCAATGAGCAGTTCTTC
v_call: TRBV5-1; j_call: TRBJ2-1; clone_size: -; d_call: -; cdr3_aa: CASSLGQDGNEQFF; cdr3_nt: TGCGCCAGCAGCTTGGGACAGGACGGCAATGAGCAGTTCTTC
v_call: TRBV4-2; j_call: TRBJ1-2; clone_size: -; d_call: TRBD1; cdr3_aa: CASSQDVGTAEGYTF; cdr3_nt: TGTGCCAGCAGCCAAGATGTTGGGACAGCAGAGGGCTACACCTTC
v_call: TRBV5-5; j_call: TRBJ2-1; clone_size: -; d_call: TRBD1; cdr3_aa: CASSLGIGTGGNEQFF; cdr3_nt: TGTGCCAGCAGCTTGGGGATTGGGACAGGGGGCAATGAGCAGTTCTTC
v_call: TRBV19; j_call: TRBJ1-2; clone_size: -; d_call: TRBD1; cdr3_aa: CASSRTGDYGYTF; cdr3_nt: TGTGCCAGTAGTAGGACAGGGGACTATGGCTACACCTTC
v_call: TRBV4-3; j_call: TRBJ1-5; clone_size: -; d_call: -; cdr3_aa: CASSQLLNQPQHF; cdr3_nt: TGCGCCAGCAGCCAATTACTGAATCAGCCCCAGCATTTT
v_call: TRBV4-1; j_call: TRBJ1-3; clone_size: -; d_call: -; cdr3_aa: CASSRYSNSGNTIYF; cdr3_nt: TGCGCCAGCAGCCGGTACAGTAACTCTGGAAACACCATATATTTT
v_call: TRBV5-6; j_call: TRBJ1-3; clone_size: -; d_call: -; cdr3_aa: CASSLVQVGNTIYF; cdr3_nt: TGTGCCAGCAGCTTGGTCCAGGTTGGAAACACCATATATTTT
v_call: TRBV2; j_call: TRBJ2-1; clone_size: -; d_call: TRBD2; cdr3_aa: CASKFNEKLAGPYNEQFF; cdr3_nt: TGTGCCAGCAAGTTTAACGAGAAACTAGCGGGACCCTACAATGAGCAGTTCTTC
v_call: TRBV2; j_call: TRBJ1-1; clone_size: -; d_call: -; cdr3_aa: CASSEYRQNTEAFF; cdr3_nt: TGTGCCAGCAGTGAGTACCGACAGAACACTGAAGCTTTCTTT
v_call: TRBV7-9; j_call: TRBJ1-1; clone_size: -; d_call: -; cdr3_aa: CASSSLANTEAFF; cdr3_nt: TGTGCCAGCAGCTCCTTGGCGAACACTGAAGCTTTCTTT
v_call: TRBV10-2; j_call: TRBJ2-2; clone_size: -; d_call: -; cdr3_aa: CASSEGGAGELFF; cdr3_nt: TGCGCCAGCAGTGAAGGGGGAGCCGGGGAGCTGTTTTTT
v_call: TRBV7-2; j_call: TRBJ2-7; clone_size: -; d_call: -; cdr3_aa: CASSFPGTLSYEQYF; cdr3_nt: TGTGCCAGCAGCTTCCCCGGGACACTTTCCTACGAGCAGTACTTC
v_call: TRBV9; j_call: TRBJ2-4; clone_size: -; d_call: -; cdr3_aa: CASSVGPAKNIQYF; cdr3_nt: TGTGCCAGCAGCGTGGGGCCAGCCAAAAACATTCAGTACTTC
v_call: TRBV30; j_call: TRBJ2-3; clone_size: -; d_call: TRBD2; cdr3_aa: CAWIEAGGTDTQYF; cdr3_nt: TGTGCCTGGATTGAGGCGGGAGGCACAGATACGCAGTATTTT
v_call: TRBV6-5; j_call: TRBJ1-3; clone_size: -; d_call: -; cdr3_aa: CASRAAGNRNTIYF; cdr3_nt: TGTGCCAGCAGGGCAGCGGGCAACAGAAACACCATATATTTT